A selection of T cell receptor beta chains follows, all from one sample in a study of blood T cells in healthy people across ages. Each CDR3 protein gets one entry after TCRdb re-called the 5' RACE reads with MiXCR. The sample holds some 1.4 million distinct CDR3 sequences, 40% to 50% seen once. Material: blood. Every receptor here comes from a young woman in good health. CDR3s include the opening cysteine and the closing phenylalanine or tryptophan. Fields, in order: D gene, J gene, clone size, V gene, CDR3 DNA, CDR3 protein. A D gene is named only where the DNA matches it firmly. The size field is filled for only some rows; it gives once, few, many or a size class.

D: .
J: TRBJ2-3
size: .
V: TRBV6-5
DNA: TGTGCCAGCAGTTACTCGAGTGTAGGGACAGATACGCAGTATTTT
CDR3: CASSYSSVGTDTQYF

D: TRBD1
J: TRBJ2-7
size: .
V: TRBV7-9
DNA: TGTGCCAGCAGCCCCTGGACAGGGAACGAGCAGTACTTC
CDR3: CASSPWTGNEQYF

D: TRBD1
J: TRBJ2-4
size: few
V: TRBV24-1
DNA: TGTGCCACCAGTGTAGGGACAGGGTCGACGGTTATGGCCAAAAACATTCAGTACTTC
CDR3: CATSVGTGSTVMAKNIQYF

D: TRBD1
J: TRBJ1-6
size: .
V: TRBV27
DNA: TGTGCCAGCAGTGAGGTACAGGGGCTCTCCTATAATTCACCCCTCCACTTT
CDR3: CASSEVQGLSYNSPLHF

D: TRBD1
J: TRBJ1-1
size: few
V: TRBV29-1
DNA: TGCAGCGTTAACAGGGGGCGGAACACTGAAGCTTTCTTT
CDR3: CSVNRGRNTEAFF

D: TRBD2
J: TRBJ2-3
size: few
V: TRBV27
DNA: TGTGCCATAGCGGGGGGGCGAGGAGATACGCAGTATTTT
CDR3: CAIAGGRGDTQYF

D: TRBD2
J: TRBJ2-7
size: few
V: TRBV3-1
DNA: TGTGCCAGCAGCCAAGAGAGCGGGAGGTACAATGAGCAGTACTTC
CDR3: CASSQESGRYNEQYF

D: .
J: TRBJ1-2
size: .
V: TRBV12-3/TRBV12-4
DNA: TGTGCCAGCAGTTTGAACAGCTTAGACTATGGCTACACCTTC
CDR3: CASSLNSLDYGYTF

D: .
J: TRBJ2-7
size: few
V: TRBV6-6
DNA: TGTGCCAGCAGTTCTGGGGCCCACGAGCAGTACTTC
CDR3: CASSSGAHEQYF

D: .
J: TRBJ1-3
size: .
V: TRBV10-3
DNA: TGTGCCATCAGTGGAGACATCGGTCCTGGAAACACCATATATTTT
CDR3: CAISGDIGPGNTIYF

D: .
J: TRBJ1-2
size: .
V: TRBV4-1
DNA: TGCGCCAGCAGCCCCAATCCGGGGGGGGAAAACTATAGCTACACCTTC
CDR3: CASSPNPGGENYSYTF

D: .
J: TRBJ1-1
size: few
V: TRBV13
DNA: TGTGCCAGCAGCCACCCCGGGACGGGTATCGTTGAAGCTTTCTTT
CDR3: CASSHPGTGIVEAFF

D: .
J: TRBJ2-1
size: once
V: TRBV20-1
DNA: TGCAGTGCTAGAGATACAAGGACTACGTCCTACAATGAGCGGTTCTTC
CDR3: CSARDTRTTSYNERFF

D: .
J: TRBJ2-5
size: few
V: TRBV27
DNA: TGTGCCAGCAGTCTATCCCGAAGCGCGAACCAAGAGACCCAGTACTTC
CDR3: CASSLSRSANQETQYF

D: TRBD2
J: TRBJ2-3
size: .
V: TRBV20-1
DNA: TGCAGTGCTAGTGTAGCGGGAACTAGCACAGATACGCAGTATTTT
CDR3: CSASVAGTSTDTQYF

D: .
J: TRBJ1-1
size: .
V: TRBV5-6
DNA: TGTGCCAGCAGAATTATCGACGGTGTGAACACTGAAGCTTTCTTT
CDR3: CASRIIDGVNTEAFF

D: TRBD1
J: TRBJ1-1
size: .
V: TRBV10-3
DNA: TGTGCCATCAGACTGGACAGGGAGAACACTGAAGCTTTCTTT
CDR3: CAIRLDRENTEAFF

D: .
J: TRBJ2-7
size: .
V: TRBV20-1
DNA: TGCAGTGCTAGAGCAGCGGGTACCTACGAGCAGTACTTC
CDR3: CSARAAGTYEQYF

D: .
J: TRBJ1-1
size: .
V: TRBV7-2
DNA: TGTGCCAGCAGCCAGTTTCACGCGGGGGAAGCTTTCTTT
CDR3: CASSQFHAGEAFF

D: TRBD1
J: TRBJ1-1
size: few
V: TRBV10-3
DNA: TGTGCCACCGGACAGGGGTATAACACTGAAGCTTTCTTT
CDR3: CATGQGYNTEAFF

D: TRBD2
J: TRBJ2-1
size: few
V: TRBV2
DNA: TGTGCCAGCAGTGACCTATCTAGCGGGGGCTACAATGAGCAGTTCTTC
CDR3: CASSDLSSGGYNEQFF

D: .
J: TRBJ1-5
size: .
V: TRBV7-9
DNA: TGTGCCAGCAGCGAAGGACGACAGCCCCAGCATTTT
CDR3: CASSEGRQPQHF

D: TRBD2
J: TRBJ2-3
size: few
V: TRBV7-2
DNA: TGTGCCAGCAGCTTAAGTAGCGGGGTGAGAGATACGCAGTATTTT
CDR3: CASSLSSGVRDTQYF

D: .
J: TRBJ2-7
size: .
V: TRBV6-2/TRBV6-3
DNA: TGTGCCAGCAGTTTCCGGAACCCCTACAATGAGCAGTACTTC
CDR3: CASSFRNPYNEQYF

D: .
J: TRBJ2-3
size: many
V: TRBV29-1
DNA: TGCAGCGTTGGCGGGAATACGCAGTATTTT
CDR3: CSVGGNTQYF

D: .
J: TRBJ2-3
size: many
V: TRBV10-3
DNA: TGTGCCATCAGACACTCCGGGGGCGGGAGCACAGATACGCAGTATTTT
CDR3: CAIRHSGGGSTDTQYF

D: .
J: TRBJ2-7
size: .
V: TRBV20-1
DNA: TGCAGTGCTAGCCCCCTTAGGGGGGTCGATACCTACGAGCAGTACTTC
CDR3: CSASPLRGVDTYEQYF

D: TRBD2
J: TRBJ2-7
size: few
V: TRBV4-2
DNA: TGTGCCAGCAGCCAACGGCGGGAGGGCCTCTATGAGCAGTACTTC
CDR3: CASSQRREGLYEQYF

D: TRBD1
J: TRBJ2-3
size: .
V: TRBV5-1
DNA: TGCGCCAGCAGCGGACCGACAGGGGGGAGTACAGATACGCAGTATTTT
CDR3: CASSGPTGGSTDTQYF

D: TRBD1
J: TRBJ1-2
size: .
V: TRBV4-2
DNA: TGTGCCAGCAGCCACACGACAGGGGCTAGGTATGGCTACACCTTC
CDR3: CASSHTTGARYGYTF

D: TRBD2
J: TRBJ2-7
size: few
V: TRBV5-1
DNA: TGCGCCAGCAGCTTGATGGGACTAGGTAACGAGCAGTACTTC
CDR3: CASSLMGLGNEQYF

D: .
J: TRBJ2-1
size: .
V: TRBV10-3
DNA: TGTGCCACCACTCCACAGGTTCAAGAGCAGTTCTTC
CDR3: CATTPQVQEQFF

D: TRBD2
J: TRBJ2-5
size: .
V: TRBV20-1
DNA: TGCAGTGCTATTGCTAGCGGGGGGGCCAGAGAGACCCAGTACTTC
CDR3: CSAIASGGARETQYF

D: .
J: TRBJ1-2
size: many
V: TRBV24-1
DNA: TGTGCCACCAGTGATTTGGTAGGAGGCTACACCTTC
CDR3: CATSDLVGGYTF

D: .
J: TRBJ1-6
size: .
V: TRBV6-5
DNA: TGTGCCAGCAGTCAAGGACTGCCCGCCAATTCACCCCTCCACTTT
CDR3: CASSQGLPANSPLHF

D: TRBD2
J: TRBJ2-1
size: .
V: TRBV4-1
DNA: TGCGCCAGCAGCCATATAAGCGGGGGCAGCTCCTACAATGAGCAGTTCTTC
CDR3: CASSHISGGSSYNEQFF

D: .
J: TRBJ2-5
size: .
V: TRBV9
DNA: TGTGCCAGCAGCCCCAGTAGTCGGCTACCCCAAGAGACCCAGTACTTC
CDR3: CASSPSSRLPQETQYF

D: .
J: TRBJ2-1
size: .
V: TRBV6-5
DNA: TGTGCCAGCAGTTACTCGGGGCAGATGTACAATGAGCAGTTCTTC
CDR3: CASSYSGQMYNEQFF

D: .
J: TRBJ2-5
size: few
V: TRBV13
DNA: TGTGCCAGCAGCCCCTACAAGAGTGGGTCCCAGTACTTC
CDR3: CASSPYKSGSQYF

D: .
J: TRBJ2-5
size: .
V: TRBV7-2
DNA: TGTGCCAGCAGCACACGGAGGGCCGAGGAGGCCCAGTACTTC
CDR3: CASSTRRAEEAQYF

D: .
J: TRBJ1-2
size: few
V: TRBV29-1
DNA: TGCAGCGTTGAGTACGGGTCGGCCTATGGCTACACCTTC
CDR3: CSVEYGSAYGYTF

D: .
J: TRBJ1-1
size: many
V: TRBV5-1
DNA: TGCGCCAGCAGCCCCGACAGACTGAACACTGAAGCTTTCTTT
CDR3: CASSPDRLNTEAFF

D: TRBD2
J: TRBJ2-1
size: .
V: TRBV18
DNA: TGTGCCAGCTCGTCACTAGCGGGGGGGCAAGATGAGCAGTTCTTC
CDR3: CASSSLAGGQDEQFF

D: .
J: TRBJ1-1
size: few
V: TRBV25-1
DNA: TGTGCCAGCATAGCCACGGGGGGGACTGAAGCTTTCTTT
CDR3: CASIATGGTEAFF

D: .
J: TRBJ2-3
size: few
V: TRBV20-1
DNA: TGCAGTGCTAGCGGAGGGCGCACAGATACGCAGTATTTT
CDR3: CSASGGRTDTQYF

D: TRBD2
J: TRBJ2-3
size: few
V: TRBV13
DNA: TGTGCCAGCAGCCAAGGGACTAGCGGGGGTCTAGGCACAGATACGCAGTATTTT
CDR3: CASSQGTSGGLGTDTQYF

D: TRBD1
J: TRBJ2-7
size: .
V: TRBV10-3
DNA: TGTGCCATCAGTGAAAAGACAGGGACCTACGAGCAGTACTTC
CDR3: CAISEKTGTYEQYF

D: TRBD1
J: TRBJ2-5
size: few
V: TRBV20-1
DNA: TGTCAGACAGGGTCCCTACCACAAGAGACCCAGTACTTC
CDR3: CQTGSLPQETQYF

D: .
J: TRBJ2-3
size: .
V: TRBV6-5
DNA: TGTGCCAGCAGTTACTCCCCCTCCGGAACCCCCGGTACGCAGTATTTT
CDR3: CASSYSPSGTPGTQYF

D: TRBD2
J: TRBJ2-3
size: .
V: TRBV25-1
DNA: TGTGCCAGCAGTGAAACGCGGGGGTCGTACACAGATACGCAGTATTTT
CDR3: CASSETRGSYTDTQYF